A single T cell receptor (beta chain) is shown here with its context. Its antigen is unidentified. The data stem from a study of cytomegalovirus exposure and HLA in healthy donors. General study points: What was likely a sequencing artifact was a cluster of highly shared sequence variants.

The CDR3 is 17 amino acids. Trimming at V came to 4 bases and at J to 3 bases, leaving 8 bases not matched to a gene. In germline, CDR1 is LGHNA, CDR2 YNFKEQ. The PCR contained 60 Vbeta and 13 Jbeta primers. The data were produced by immunoSEQ multiplex PCR, yet TCRdb's version contains in-frame clones alone and is incomplete. The sample totals 200,000 to 250,000 clones. The TCR was taken from a woman between 25 and 40 years old in good health and CMV-seropositive. V usage is TRBV4-2 and J usage is TRBJ2-3; 12 bases agree with TRBD2. The sequencing sample was made of PBMCs. The CDR3 DNA reads TGTGCCAGCAGCCCGCGGACTAGCGGGGTTCGGACAGATACGCAGTATTTT. This gives the protein CASSPRTSGVRTDTQYF.